What follows are 23 T cell receptor beta chains derived from one specimen sequenced in a study of Ad26.COV2.S vaccination and SARS-CoV-2 variants (dated by TCRdb to the early 2020s). According to the study, the label for this sample's treatment or condition signals: about 20 received Ad26.COV2.S at low or high dose, single or two shots; 5 received placebo; per-sample allocation not given. For vaccine and placebo recipients, the sequenced repertoires came from samples collected on day 63 after the first injection. Library creation used the immunoSEQ multiplex PCR assay. This immuneACCESS table, as held by TCRdb, lists in-frame sequences with V and J called but not all clones. Of the missing ones, under half trace to an unresolved V gene in checked studies; the others have no known cause. This sample is represented by about 680,000 clones; roughly 90% of them were singletons. The ten largest clones add up to approximately 1.5% of the sample.

The starting material was peripheral blood, obtained in a trial of Ad26.COV2.S vaccine versus placebo. Receptors originate from a person aged 18-65 years who received the Ad26.COV2.S COVID-19 vaccine or a placebo.

Of note for this clone: The same CDR3 is also encoded by other DNA sequences in this sample. This rearrangement joins TRBV6-5 to TRBJ1-1; D is unclear. The CDR3 extends over 12 amino acids. Germline V lookup: CDR1 MNHEY, CDR2 SVGAGI. Trimming stripped 2 bases from V and 5 bases from J, with 6 bases between. CDR3 bases: TGTGCCAGCAGTTACGGAGGGACTGAAGCTTTCTTT. Encoded protein: CASSYGGTEAFF.

The gene calls are TRBV27 and TRBJ2-5; TRBD2 agrees at 8 bases. The length of the CDR3 is 20 residues. CDR1 and CDR2 from the germline V gene are MNHEY and SMNVEV (reference sequence). V was clipped by 0 bases and J by 2 bases; unmatched bases: 17. CDR3 coding DNA: TGTGCCAGCAGTTTATCGTCCCTAGCGGGTCGCTTAGGGCCTCAAGAGACCCAGTACTTC. It encodes CASSLSSLAGRLGPQETQYF.

The V and J genes are TRBV5-1 and TRBJ2-7; TRBD2 matches at 16 bases. V lost 4 bases and J lost 4; bases outside the gene matches: 11. Germline lookup yields CDR1 SGHRS and CDR2 YFSETQ. The CDR3 extends over 18 amino acids. The CDR3 reads CASSPGTSGRAIGYEQYF. The CDR3 DNA reads as TGCGCCAGCAGCCCTGGGACTAGCGGGAGGGCGATAGGGTACGAGCAGTACTTC.

This clone has only a few counts. This chain links TRBV11-2 with TRBJ2-2; TRBD1 aligns across 9 bases. V lost 5 bases to trimming and J lost 0 bases; unmatched junction nucleotides: 7. Germline V gene data show CDR1 as SGHAT and CDR2 as FQNNGV. The CDR3 length is 17 residues. The CDR3 is CASSPGTGIANTGELFF. The CDR3 DNA is TGTGCCAGCAGCCCTGGGACAGGGATTGCGAACACCGGGGAGCTGTTTTTT.

The chain joins TRBV7-2 to TRBJ2-2; 7 bases agree with TRBD1. The CDR3 loop spans 14 amino acids. V shed 5 bases and J 5 bases; nucleotides not matched to a gene: 5. Per the germline V gene, CDR1 is SGHTA and CDR2 is FQGNSA. The CDR3 loop reads CASSTQQGTGELFF. Written as DNA, the CDR3 is TGTGCCAGCAGCACACAACAGGGGACCGGGGAGCTGTTTTTT.

The rearrangement links TRBV19 to TRBJ2-7; TRBD2 matches 9 bases. CDR3 length: 15 residues. The J segment lost 3 bases and the V segment lost 5 bases, leaving 8 bases of the junction unmatched. Germline loops: CDR1 LNHDA, CDR2 SQIVND (reference sequence). CDR3 amino acids: CASSLAGNAYYEQYF. CDR3 bases: TGTGCCAGTAGTCTAGCGGGGAATGCCTACTACGAGCAGTACTTC.

The rearrangement uses TRBV4-3 and TRBJ2-1; D is possibly TRBD1 (5 bases). V dropped 0 bases and J dropped 6 bases, with 12 bases sitting between them. The CDR3 is 15 amino acids. Per germline, CDR1 LGHNA and CDR2 YSLEER. The CDR3 loop is CASSQEKGWGNEQFF. Here the CDR3 DNA reads TGCGCCAGCAGCCAAGAGAAGGGGTGGGGCAATGAGCAGTTCTTC.

The rearrangement joins TRBV7-9 to TRBJ1-1; no firm D call. V was shortened by 1 base and J by 1 base, with 19 bases between the two germline ends. In germline, CDR1 is SEHNR, CDR2 FQNEAQ (reference sequence). The CDR3 covers 18 residues. CDR3 amino acids: CASSLGGWTAESNTEAFF. The DNA for the CDR3 is TGTGCCAGCAGCTTAGGGGGTTGGACGGCCGAATCGAACACTGAAGCTTTCTTT.

The chain has TRBV9 and TRBJ1-2, with D possibly TRBD1 on 5 matching bases. The germline V gene has CDR1 SGDLS and CDR2 YYNGEE. CDR3 size: 12 residues. Trimming left V 1 base short and J 10 bases short, with 11 bases between. The DNA for the CDR3 is TGTGCCAGCAGCGTATTGGGGGGATACTACACCTTC. Residues: CASSVLGGYYTF.

Worth noting for this clone: Other nucleotide sequences in the sample specify the same CDR3. V is TRBV7-9 and J is TRBJ2-3; TRBD1 is a possible D gene (6 bases). The CDR3 runs 14 residues. Germline V gene data show CDR1 as SEHNR and CDR2 as FQNEAQ (reference sequence). V lost 3 bases to trimming and J lost 1 base, with 8 bases between them. CDR3 DNA sequence: TGTGCCAGCAGCTTGCCAGGGGGCACAGATACGCAGTATTTT. It translates to CASSLPGGTDTQYF.

The rearrangement uses TRBV3-1 (or the pseudogene TRBV3-2) and TRBJ2-3; 7 bases align to TRBD2. J was trimmed by 6 bases and V by 2 bases; bases with no gene match: 2. The CDR3 loop spans 13 amino acids. Looked up from germline, CDR1 is LGHDT and CDR2 is YNNKEL (reference sequence). CDR3 nucleotides: TGTGCCAGCAGCCAAAGGGGAGGGGATACGCAGTATTTT. Amino acids: CASSQRGGDTQYF.

This clone was found once. The chain recombines TRBV9 with TRBJ2-2; 7 nucleotides match TRBD1. The CDR3 spans 15 residues. Germline CDR1 and CDR2: SGDLS and YYNGEE. J lost 5 bases, V lost 4 bases, and 8 bases had no gene match. CDR3 coding DNA: TGTGCCAGCAGCTCTGGACAGGTTAAAACCGGGGAGCTGTTTTTT. Translation: CASSSGQVKTGELFF.

V and J are TRBV6-5 and TRBJ1-6; no clear D gene. Germline V lookup: CDR1 MNHEY, CDR2 SVGAGI. Trimming left V 2 bases short and J 8 bases short, with 10 bases between. CDR3 length: 14 amino acids. The CDR3 nucleotides read TGTGCCAGCAGTTACGGGGTAATCGATTCACCCCTCCACTTT. Protein: CASSYGVIDSPLHF.

DNA for the CDR3: TGCAGTGCTAGTCAGGGCGGCACAGATACGCAGTATTTT. Amino acid sequence: CSASQGGTDTQYF. This chain uses TRBV20-1 with TRBJ2-3; possibly TRBD1 for D (5 bases). Trimming took off 3 bases at V and 1 base at J, with 8 bases between the two ends. The germline CDR1 and CDR2 sequences are DFQATT and SNEGSKA (reference sequence). The CDR3 spans 13 residues.

V is TRBV9 and J is TRBJ1-6, with 7 bases that match TRBD1. The CDR3 has 15 residues. V lost 3 bases, J lost 3 bases, and 3 bases stayed unmatched. Germline loops: CDR1 SGDLS, CDR2 YYNGEE. CDR3 nucleotide sequence: TGTGCCAGCAGCGCCGGGACAGACTATAATTCACCCCTCCACTTT. Translated, it gives CASSAGTDYNSPLHF.

This clone was seen just once. The chain joins TRBV5-1 to TRBJ1-6, with a tentative D call TRBD1 (5 bases). Germline CDR1 reads SGHRS; CDR2 reads YFSETQ. The CDR3 length is 13 residues. Trimming removed 1 base at V and 8 bases at J, with 7 bases between. The DNA for the CDR3 is TGCGCCAGCAGCTTGTGGGGGGATTCACCCCTCCACTTT. Translation gives CASSLWGDSPLHF.

The rearrangement joins TRBV7-9 to TRBJ2-5; TRBD1 agrees at 7 bases. The ends lost 1 base at V and 3 bases at J; junction bases unmatched: 2. The length of the CDR3 is 14 residues. Germline-derived CDR1 and CDR2 are SEHNR and FQNEAQ (reference sequence). CDR3 nucleotides: TGTGCCAGCAGCTTAGGACAGGGAAAAGAGACCCAGTACTTC. Encoded protein: CASSLGQGKETQYF. The variable domain in full, completed from reference TRBV7-9 and TRBJ2-5, reads DTGVSQNPRHKITKRGQNVTFRCDPISEHNRLYWYRQTLGQGPEFLTYFQNEAQLEKSRLLSDRFSAERPKGSFSTLEIQRTEQGDSAMYLCASSLGQGKETQYFGPGTRLLVL.

This chain uses TRBV6-6 with TRBJ1-5, with a tentative D call TRBD1 (5 bases). Germline CDR1 reads MNHNY; CDR2 reads SVGAGI (reference sequence). The CDR3 totals 15 residues. The V and J ends lost 6 bases and 2 bases respectively, with 14 bases between them. The CDR3 bases are TGTGCCAGCAGCCAACAACAGGATCGCAATCAGCCCCAGCATTTT. Amino acid sequence: CASSQQQDRNQPQHF.

The J gene is TRBJ2-5, the V gene TRBV18; 15 nucleotides align to TRBD2. Losses at the gene ends were 6 bases for V and 5 bases for J; bases not matched to a gene: 4. CDR1 and CDR2 from the germline V gene are KGHSH and LQKENI. The CDR3 contains 15 residues. CDR3 sequence reads: CASSTGLAGGETQYF. The CDR3 coding sequence is TGTGCCAGCTCGACAGGACTAGCGGGAGGGGAGACCCAGTACTTC.

This clone was detected only once. This chain links TRBV27 with TRBJ1-5, with D possibly TRBD1 on 5 matching bases. Trimming took 2 bases from V and 5 from J, leaving 16 bases between them. The germline V gene encodes CDR1 MNHEY and CDR2 SMNVEV (reference sequence). The CDR3 length is 16 residues. In nucleotides, the CDR3 is TGTGCCAGCAGTTTACGAGGCAGGGAAAGGGATCAGCCCCAGCATTTT. It codes for CASSLRGRERDQPQHF.

The chain recombines TRBV5-1 with TRBJ1-2, with 7 positions matching TRBD1. The CDR3 consists of 15 residues. V was pared by 4 bases and J by 7 bases, with 13 bases of the junction left unmatched. Looked up from germline, CDR1 is SGHRS and CDR2 is YFSETQ. CDR3 sequence (DNA): TGCGCCAGCAGCCTGGCCCCCGCGGCAGGGGGTGGCTACACCTTC. It encodes CASSLAPAAGGGYTF.

A single count supports this clone. This chain connects TRBV5-1 to TRBJ1-2; D call uncertain. Trimming left V 4 bases short and J 6 bases short, with 13 bases between. CDR1 and CDR2 (germline): SGHRS, YFSETQ. This CDR3 has 13 residues. The CDR3, as DNA: TGCGCCAGCAGCAGCAGTTCCGGCGATGGCTACACCTTC. It codes for CASSSSSGDGYTF.

The rearrangement uses TRBV12-3 or TRBV12-4 and TRBJ2-6; no definite D call. This CDR3 is 13 amino acids long. Trimming took 5 bases from V and 0 from J, leaving 2 bases between them. Here the CDR3 reads CASSPSGANVLTF. The DNA of the CDR3 is TGTGCCAGCAGTCCCTCTGGGGCCAACGTCCTGACTTTC.